Presented here are 2 T cell receptor beta chains from one specimen sequenced in a study of T cells in localized non-small cell lung cancer. The method was immunoSEQ multiplex PCR; TCRdb's version includes in-frame clones alone and lacks a portion of them. The data contain some 50,000 clones, around 87% of them seen just once; the ten biggest clones take up about 16%. The sequencing used PBMCs, collected before any cancer treatment. These receptors were taken from a female donor with stage II lung adenocarcinoma.

The V gene is TRBV15, the J gene TRBJ2-5; no reliable D call. The germline V gene encodes CDR1 LNHNV and CDR2 YYDKDF (reference sequence). V lost 0 bases and J 5 bases, leaving 7 bases between the germline ends. The CDR3 covers 13 residues. The CDR3 region has the DNA TGTGCCACCAGCAGAGACCCTGGGGAGACCCAGTACTTC. It is translated as CATSRDPGETQYF.

This clone was detected only a few times. CDR3 bases: TGTGCCAGCAGCTCTAACAAGGGGGCAGGAAACACCATATATTTT. It codes for CASSSNKGAGNTIYF. This chain links TRBV5-4 with TRBJ1-3; 7 nucleotides match TRBD1. Trimming at V came to 3 bases and at J to 4 bases, leaving 7 bases not matched to a gene. The CDR3 has 15 residues. Germline CDR1 is SGHNT and CDR2 is YYREEE (reference sequence).